This T cell receptor beta chain was documented in a study of shared clonotypes between healthy human individuals. Across the whole study: The study used three CD4 naive, three CD4 memory, two CD8 naive and one CD8 memory plate per donor. Notes on the study in general: It was the few donors that limited the genetic and exposure-history diversity represented. Against clonotypes common to all four donors, non-shared ones had lower generation probabilities.

From germline, CDR1 is SGHAT and CDR2 FQNNGV. Trimming took 6 bases from V and 5 from J, leaving 16 bases between them. The CDR3 runs to 14 residues. TCRdb's table, derived via immunoSEQ multiplex PCR, lists solely in-frame clones and lacks some. Among 2 million to 2.5 million clones listed, under 95% were seen once. Comments on this clone: The target antigen is unknown.

In the naive CD8 group, cells lacked CD45RO and were positively selected for CCR7, so terminally differentiated effector memory CD45RA+ cells were left out. The donor population consisted of healthy HIV-negative adults with no recent acute infections or vaccinations. J is TRBJ2-5 and V is TRBV11-2; perhaps D is TRBD1 or TRBD2 (6 bases each). The sequenced sample was naive CD8+ T cells from PBMCs. This sequence was found in a man younger than 30 in good health. Some clones in this sample may be carry-over from other donors' samples. CDR3 in amino acids: CASRERGGMETQYF. In DNA, the CDR3 is TGTGCCAGCAGAGAGAGAGGGGGGATGGAGACCCAGTACTTC.